This TCR beta chain was retrieved from a study of shared clonotypes between healthy human individuals (dated by TCRdb to about 2020). Turning to the overall study: The cohort comprised a couple of women and a few men aged 18 to 49 years. To increase sequencing depth and limit assay-specific biases, different laboratories used diverse techniques to prepare libraries and sequence TCR repertoires. To estimate repertoire size and how much clonotypes are shared between individuals, the study performed deep sequencing of blood TCR repertoires from roughly five healthy adults. Each donor's leukapheresis produced roughly between roughly 0.85 and 9 billion PBMCs. For each donor, three plates each were used for CD4 naive and CD4 memory, two plates were used for CD8 naive, and one plate was used for CD8 memory. General study outcomes and caveats: Approximately 5% of naive CD4, roughly 3.5% of naive CD8, 2% to 2.5% of memory CD4, and around 0.42% of memory CD8 clonotypes were shared across several donors. Sampling was limited to blood, and TCR repertoires in tissue likely differ from TCR repertoires in blood. Because the study included only a small number of donors, the genetic and exposure-history diversity represented was limited. Pairwise subsampling indicated that sequencing depth was expected to affect the degree of clonotype sharing among donors. Larger estimated clonotype richness was generally found for naive subsets than for memory subsets. Incomplete sequencing was indicated by rarefaction of sorted-subset datasets, despite the large sequencing depth. Compared with non-shared clonotypes, clonotypes shared by all four sorted-subset donors had higher generation probabilities.

Using the deep immunoSEQ assay, TCR CDR3 regions were amplified from genomic DNA by multiplex PCR. Extracted genomic DNA from each cell subset was distributed evenly across all wells of several immunoSEQ 96-well plates, and each plate was treated as a replicate. For sorted subsets, each replicate PCR was loaded with 200 ng genomic DNA, equivalent to about 30,000 T cell genomes. Purified libraries were quantified with a Qubit 3.0 fluorometer, sized on a Bioanalyzer 2100, and re-quantified with the KAPA Library Quantification kit. Every immunoSEQ 96-well plate was sequenced on a dedicated single-read 150-cycle Illumina NextSeq 550 flow cell. In the authors' own workflow: Because the immunoSEQ output included only junctional sequences and no quality scores, the filtering could not be the same as the filtering used for full-length reads. Sequences were annotated with PyIR, a Python wrapper for IgBLAST v1.9, using IMGT germline references to assign V/J genes and CDR3. Reads with weak V/J assignments (E-value above 1e-6), missing CDR3, stop codons, out-of-frame junctions, or ambiguous translated residues were removed. V3J clonotypes were defined by identical inferred V gene, J gene, and CDR3 amino acid sequence. Percentage overlap between repertoires was calculated by dividing the number of shared unique clonotypes by the size of the smaller repertoire. Repertoire richness was assessed with RTK rarefaction, the Chao1 estimator, and Recon v2.1 estimates of unobserved clonotypes. For all TCRbeta clonotypes obtained by the gDNA method from a few donors, generation probabilities were computed with OLGA. TCRdb provides this immuneACCESS table in a form limited to in-frame rearrangements. Some clones are lacking; in checked studies, under half of them reflect an unresolved V gene, and why the rest are absent is not known. V, J and clone size were drawn from that table, and D and trimming were deduced from the DNA. The sample table records around 2,100,000 clones; about 95% of these occur just once. The top ten clones comprise more than 0.9% of the sample.

This clone was seen only once. It has no known antigen specificity. The sample holds no much larger clone one base away, and base qualities are not on file. V is shortened by 5 bases, J by 4 bases, and the region joining them spans 18 bases. Based on the germline V gene, the CDR1 and CDR2 sequences are SQVTM and ANQGSEA. Measured from the cysteine to the phenylalanine, the CDR3 is 14 residues long. Of the read, only the CDR3 DNA is kept; its 42 bases are in frame from base 1. CD8 naive samples consisted of CD45RO-negative cells that were positively selected for CCR7, yielding a CD45RA+CCR7+ population without TemRA cells. The donors were healthy, HIV-negative adults with no recently reported acute infections or vaccinations. Every donor was a Caucasian adult living in Nashville, Tennessee, USA. Blood was obtained by leukapheresis, after which PBMCs were separated by Ficoll-Histopaque density gradient centrifugation and cryopreserved in liquid nitrogen vapor phase. Purity and quantity of every magnetically sorted T cell population were checked by analytical flow cytometry. Genomic DNA was isolated from each sorted fraction and quantified by UV absorbance on a Nanodrop 2000c.

The sequencing sample was made of naive CD8+ T cells sorted from blood. Read against the paper, the sample's cell subset or site label means: CD45RA+CCR7+. This sequence uses TRBV29-1 and TRBJ2-7; TRBD2 is a weak D gene call, 6 bases matching. The clonotype comes from a man aged 18 to 35 in good health. The sequenced DNA is TGCAGCGTTTATGGGGGGAACTCGTCTTACGAGCAGTACTTC. This gives the protein CSVYGGNSSYEQYF.